Included here is one T cell receptor (beta chain) sequence, with context. Its antigen remains unknown. The source of the sample is a study of early T cells in non-severe SARS-CoV-2 infection. In the study overall: Sequencing targeted bulk RNA from unsorted whole blood, leaving chains unpaired.

The study's findings and limits: A preference for anti-spike CD8 responses marked VDJdb matching, which missed private and CD4 specificities.

Unique molecular identifiers (one per individual cDNA molecule) were attached. TCRdb re-called the 5' RACE reads with MiXCR, one entry per CDR3 protein. Of under 70,000 distinct CDR3 sequences detected, 9.5% to 15% appear once; the ten largest clones hold more than 8.5%. Germline CDR1 is SGHRS and CDR2 is YFSETQ. V shed 1 base and J shed 0 bases, with 11 bases lying between them. This CDR3 is built from 15 residues. The chain couples TRBV5-1 to TRBJ2-7; D is undetermined. This receptor was taken from an adult who was a healthcare worker with PCR-confirmed SARS-CoV-2 infection or an uninfected control (not recorded which). Sequences were obtained from whole blood. The CDR3 DNA follows: TGCGCCAGCAGCTTGATCGATCCCAGCTCCTACGAGCAGTACTTC. Its protein is CASSLIDPSSYEQYF. The full variable domain, in which reference TRBV5-1 and TRBJ2-7 provide the parts outside the CDR3, is KAGVTQTPRYLIKTRGQQVTLSCSPISGHRSVSWYQQTPGQGLQFLFEYFSETQRNKGNFPGRFSGRQFSNSRSEMNVSTLELGDSALYLCASSLIDPSSYEQYFGPGTRLTVT.